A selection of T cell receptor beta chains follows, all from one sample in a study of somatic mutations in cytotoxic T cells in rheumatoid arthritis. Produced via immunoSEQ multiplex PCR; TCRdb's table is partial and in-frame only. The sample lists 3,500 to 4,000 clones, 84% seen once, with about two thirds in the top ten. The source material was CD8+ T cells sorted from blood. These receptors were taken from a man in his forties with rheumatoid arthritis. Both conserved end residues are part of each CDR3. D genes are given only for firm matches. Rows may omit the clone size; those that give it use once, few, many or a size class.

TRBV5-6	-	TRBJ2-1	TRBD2	TGTGCCAGCAGCTTGAGTGGCGGGAGGGCCGGCAATGAGCAGTTCTTC	CASSLSGGRAGNEQFF
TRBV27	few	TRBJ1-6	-	TGTGCCAGCAAGTGGAGCTCCTATAATTCACCCCTCCACTTT	CASKWSSYNSPLHF
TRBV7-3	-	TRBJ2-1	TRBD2	TGTGCCAGCAGCCGTCTAGCGGGAGGGGAGTCTGAGCAGTTCTTC	CASSRLAGGESEQFF
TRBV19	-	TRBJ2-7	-	TGTGCCAGTAGTATTGGGACACCGTCCTACGAGCAGTACTTC	CASSIGTPSYEQYF
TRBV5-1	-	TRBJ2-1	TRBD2	TGCGCCAGCAGCTCAGCGGGGGGATACAATGAGCAGTTCTTC	CASSSAGGYNEQFF
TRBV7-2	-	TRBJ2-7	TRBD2	TGTGCCAGCAGCCCGGGACTAGGGAGTGCCTACGAGCAGTACTTC	CASSPGLGSAYEQYF
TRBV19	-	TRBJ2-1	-	TGTGCCAGTAGTTCTGGGTGGGGCCTCTCCTACAATGAGCAGTTCTTC	CASSSGWGLSYNEQFF
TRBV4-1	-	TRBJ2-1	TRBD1	TGCGCCAGCAGCCAACCCGGGACAGGGACCAATGAGCAGTTCTTC	CASSQPGTGTNEQFF
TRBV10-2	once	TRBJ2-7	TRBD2	TGCGCCAGCAGTGAGGGACTAGCGGGAGCTAATGAGCAGTACTTC	CASSEGLAGANEQYF
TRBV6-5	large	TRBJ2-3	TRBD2	TGTGCCAGCAGGTTCAGGACTAGTCAGGCGTATTTT	CASRFRTSQAYF
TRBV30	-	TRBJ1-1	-	TGTGCCTGGAGTGTTGGAGGCAGGCAAAGGTTAGCTTTCTTT	CAWSVGGRQRLAFF